A single sample is the source of the 8 T cell receptor beta chains below, sequenced in a study of cytomegalovirus exposure and HLA in healthy donors. Clones were sequenced by immunoSEQ multiplex PCR, and TCRdb holds only the in-frame ones, with some missing. Counted here are roughly 52,000 clones, around 93% occurring once; the ten biggest clones make up over 1.5%. The specimen sequenced was PBMCs. The receptors were gathered from a woman aged 18 to 35 in good health and CMV-seropositive.

The rearrangement joins TRBV7-2 to TRBJ1-2; 7 bases line up with TRBD1. The germline CDR1 and CDR2 sequences are SGHTA and FQGNSA. This CDR3 spans 15 amino acids. V lost 6 bases and J lost 4; bases outside the gene matches: 11. The CDR3 coding sequence is TGTGCCAGCAGGATTACAGGGGACAAGGGCTATGGCTACACCTTC. It translates to CASRITGDKGYGYTF.

This rearrangement joins TRBV9 to TRBJ2-7; a possible D gene is TRBD1 (6 bases). The germline V and J ends were trimmed by 4 bases and 0 bases, with 14 bases remaining between them. CDR3 length equals 15 residues. Germline CDR1 reads SGDLS; CDR2 reads YYNGEE. The CDR3 region is CASSRRGTLSYEQYF. The CDR3 DNA sequence: TGTGCCAGCAGCCGAAGGGGGACCCTCTCCTACGAGCAGTACTTC. The complete variable domain, with remaining parts taken from reference TRBV9 and TRBJ2-7, reads DSGVTQTPKHLITATGQRVTLRCSPRSGDLSVYWYQQSLDQGLQFLIQYYNGEERAKGNILERFSAQQFPDLHSELNLSSLELGDSALYFCASSRRGTLSYEQYFGPGTRLTVT.

J is TRBJ2-5 and V is TRBV12-5; D ambiguous. The CDR3 sequence is 14 residues long. Germline V gene data show CDR1 as LGHNT and CDR2 as FRNRAP. V was cut by 7 bases and J by 5 bases, with 17 bases left in between. The CDR3 nucleotides are TGTGCTAGTGCCCTCGCATCCCTCGGGGAGACCCAGTACTTC. Translating it yields CASALASLGETQYF.

The genes are TRBV5-1 and TRBJ2-5; 11 nucleotides agree with TRBD2. Per the germline V gene, CDR1 is SGHRS and CDR2 is YFSETQ. V lost 3 bases to trimming and J lost 5 bases; unmatched junction nucleotides: 15. This CDR3 is 18 amino acids long. CDR3 sequence (DNA): TGCGCCAGCAGCTCACGAGAGTGGGGACTAGCGGTGCCCGAGACCCAGTACTTC. It yields the protein CASSSREWGLAVPETQYF.

The rearrangement links TRBV5-1 to TRBJ2-2; unclear D gene. Germline CDR1 is SGHRS and CDR2 is YFSETQ. V was pared by 0 bases and J by 3 bases, with 12 bases between. This CDR3 is built from 16 residues. The CDR3 nucleotides read TGCGCCAGCAGCTTGGGCGACACTGGCTACACCGGGGAGCTGTTTTTT. Protein product: CASSLGDTGYTGELFF.

The CDR3 DNA sequence: TGTGCCACCAGCAGAGATAACGCGGGGCTGGGGGAGACCCAGTACTTC. Amino acids: CATSRDNAGLGETQYF. J is TRBJ2-5 and V is TRBV15; D is possibly TRBD2 (6 bases). Trimming removed 0 bases at V and 5 bases at J, with 16 bases between. This CDR3 is built from 16 residues. Germline values: CDR1 LNHNV, CDR2 YYDKDF (reference sequence).

The V and J genes are TRBV6-1 and TRBJ2-7; 9 bases are a match to TRBD1. The CDR3 covers 13 residues. V shed 8 bases, J shed 2 bases, and the junction held 4 bases outside the gene matches. The germline gives CDR1 MNHNS, CDR2 SASEGT. The CDR3 spells CASFGTGPYEQYF. In DNA form, the CDR3 reads TGTGCCAGCTTCGGGACAGGGCCCTACGAGCAGTACTTC.

V is TRBV4-1 and J is TRBJ1-5, with D possibly being TRBD1 (6 bases). Germline CDR1 reads MGHRA; CDR2 reads YSYEKL. The CDR3 loop spans 16 amino acids. V lost 5 bases to trimming and J lost 2 bases, with 16 bases between them. CDR3: CASSALQGMGNQPQHF. The CDR3 region has the DNA TGCGCCAGCAGCGCACTACAGGGTATGGGCAATCAGCCCCAGCATTTT.